This T cell receptor (beta chain) was observed in a study of T cells in Graves' hyperthyroidism and ophthalmopathy. Turning to the study itself: Peripheral blood sampling occurred at initial diagnosis, before any treatment. Study-wide points: Blood also held most thyroid clonotypes expanded beyond 0.001.

To note about this clonotype: The antigen is unknown.

RNA transcripts yielded amplified TCR beta CDR3 regions. Initially, a first-round RT-PCR of the TCR CDR3 employed the HTBI primer set. TCRdb processed the multiplex PCR reads anew with MiXCR; each CDR3 protein has one entry. The table shows about 590,000 distinct CDR3 sequences, with around 14% occurring only once. The length of the CDR3 is 16 residues. V shed 2 bases, J shed 4 bases, and the junction held 7 bases outside the gene matches. The germline gives CDR1 LGHDT, CDR2 YNNKEL (reference sequence). Sequencing was performed on blood. This TCR derives from a woman aged 30 to 39 with Graves' hyperthyroidism. The chain combines TRBV3-1 with TRBJ2-2, with TRBD2 matching 7 bases. The CDR3 DNA sequence: TGTGCCAGCAGCCAACGGGGCGGGAGCGGCACCGGGGAGCTGTTTTTT. Residues: CASSQRGGSGTGELFF.